One TCR beta chain is described in this entry. Sequencing used immunoSEQ multiplex PCR; TCRdb keeps in-frame clones, though not all of them. The sample has around 34,000 clones; 79% are singletons. This specimen belongs to a study of OX40 agonist ivuxolimab in advanced cancers. Excluded were patients having autoimmune disease history or systemic immunosuppression. Sequencing was performed on CD4+ or CD8+ T cells sorted from blood, taken in a trial of the OX40 agonist ivuxolimab. The receptor comes from an adult with an advanced solid tumor such as melanoma, head and neck, liver or kidney cancer.

The CDR3 nucleotides read TGTGCCAGCTCACCACAGGGAGGAGGCTACACCTTC. It encodes CASSPQGGGYTF. The chain employs TRBV18 and TRBJ1-2; no clear D. The germline V gene has CDR1 KGHSH and CDR2 LQKENI. V shed 1 base and J shed 8 bases, with 8 bases lying between them. This CDR3 has 12 residues. Supplemented by reference TRBV18 and TRBJ1-2, the full variable domain reads NAGVMQNPRHLVRRRGQEARLRCSPMKGHSHVYWYRQLPEEGLKFMVYLQKENIIDESGMPKERFSAEFPKEGPSILRIQQVVRGDSAAYFCASSPQGGGYTFGSGTRLTVV.